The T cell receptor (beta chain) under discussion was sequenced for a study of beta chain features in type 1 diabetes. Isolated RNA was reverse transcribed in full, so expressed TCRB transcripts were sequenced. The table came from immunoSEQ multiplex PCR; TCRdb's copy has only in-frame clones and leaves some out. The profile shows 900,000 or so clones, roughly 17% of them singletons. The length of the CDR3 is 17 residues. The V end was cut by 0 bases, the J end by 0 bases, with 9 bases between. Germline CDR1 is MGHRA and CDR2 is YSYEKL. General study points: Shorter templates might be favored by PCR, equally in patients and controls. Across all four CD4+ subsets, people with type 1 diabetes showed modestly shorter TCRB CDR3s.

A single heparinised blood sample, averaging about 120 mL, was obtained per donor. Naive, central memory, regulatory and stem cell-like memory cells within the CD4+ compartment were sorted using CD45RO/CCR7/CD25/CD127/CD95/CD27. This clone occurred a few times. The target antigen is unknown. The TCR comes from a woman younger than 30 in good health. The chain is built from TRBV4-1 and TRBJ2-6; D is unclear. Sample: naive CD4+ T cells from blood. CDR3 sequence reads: CASSQDSRSSGANVLTF. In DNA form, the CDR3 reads TGCGCCAGCAGCCAAGATTCTCGAAGCTCTGGGGCCAACGTCCTGACTTTC.